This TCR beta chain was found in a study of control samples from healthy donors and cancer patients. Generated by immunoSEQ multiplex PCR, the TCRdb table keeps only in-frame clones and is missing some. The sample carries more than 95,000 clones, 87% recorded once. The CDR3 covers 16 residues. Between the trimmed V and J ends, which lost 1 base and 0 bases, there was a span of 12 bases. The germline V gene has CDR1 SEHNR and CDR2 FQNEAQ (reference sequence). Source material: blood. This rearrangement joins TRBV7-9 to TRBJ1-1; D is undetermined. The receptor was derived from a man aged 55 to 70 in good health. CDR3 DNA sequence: TGTGCCAGCAGCTTAGGTTCGCCACCTATGAACACTGAAGCTTTCTTT. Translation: CASSLGSPPMNTEAFF. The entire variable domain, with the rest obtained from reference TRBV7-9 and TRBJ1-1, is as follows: DTGVSQNPRHKITKRGQNVTFRCDPISEHNRLYWYRQTLGQGPEFLTYFQNEAQLEKSRLLSDRFSAERPKGSFSTLEIQRTEQGDSAMYLCASSLGSPPMNTEAFFGQGTRLTVV.